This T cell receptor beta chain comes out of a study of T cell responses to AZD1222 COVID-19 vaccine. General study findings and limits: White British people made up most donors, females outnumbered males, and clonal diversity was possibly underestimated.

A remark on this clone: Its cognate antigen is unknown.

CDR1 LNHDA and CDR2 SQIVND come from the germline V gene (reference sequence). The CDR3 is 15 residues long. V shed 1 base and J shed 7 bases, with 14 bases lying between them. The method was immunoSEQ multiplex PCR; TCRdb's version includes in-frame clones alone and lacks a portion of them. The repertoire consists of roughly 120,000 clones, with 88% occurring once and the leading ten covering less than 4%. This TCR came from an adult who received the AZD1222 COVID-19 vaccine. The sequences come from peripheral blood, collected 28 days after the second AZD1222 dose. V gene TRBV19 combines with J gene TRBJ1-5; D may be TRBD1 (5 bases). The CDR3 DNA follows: TGTGCCAGTAGTATAGGGGAAGGGGATCACCAGCCCCAGCATTTT. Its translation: CASSIGEGDHQPQHF. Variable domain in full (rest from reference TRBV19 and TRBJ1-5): DGGITQSPKYLFRKEGQNVTLSCEQNLNHDAMYWYRQDPGQGLRLIYYSQIVNDFQKGDIAEGYSVSREKKESFPLTVTSAQKNPTAFYLCASSIGEGDHQPQHFGDGTRLSIL.